These 22 T cell receptor beta chains share one sample of origin, sequenced in a study of T-cell reconstitution after alpha-beta-depleted transplantation in children. Library preparation (for TCRbeta) was performed with unique molecular identifiers. TCRdb used MiXCR to reprocess the PCR reads, holding one entry per CDR3 protein. The profile covers about 300,000 distinct CDR3 sequences, with over 9% appearing a single time and less than 8% taken by the ten largest. Sample: PBMCs, taken before TCRalphabeta/CD19-depleted stem cell transplant. These receptors came from a boy less than two years old with acute myeloid leukemia, due to receive a stem cell transplant.

To note about this clonotype: A single base separates this from a much larger clone, so it may be a read error. V and J are TRBV7-9 and TRBJ2-3; D is undetermined. The V and J ends lost 5 bases and 5 bases respectively, with 14 bases between them. Germline lookup yields CDR1 SEHNR and CDR2 FQNEAQ (reference sequence). The CDR3 has 14 amino acids. The DNA for the CDR3 is TGTGCCAGCAGCCGCATGGCGGTAGGAGATACGCAGTATTTT. Amino acids: CASSRMAVGDTQYF.

This clonotype was observed many times. The chain is built from TRBV4-2 and TRBJ2-1, with a weak D call TRBD2 (5 bases). Trimming shortened V by 4 bases and J by 1 base, and 11 bases separated the two germline ends. Germline V gene data show CDR1 as LGHNA and CDR2 as YNFKEQ. The CDR3 is 15 amino acids. The CDR3 here is CASSPFEGSYNEQFF. DNA for the CDR3: TGTGCCAGCAGCCCCTTTGAGGGATCCTACAATGAGCAGTTCTTC.

In its sample, this clonotype was seen many times. The genes are TRBV2 and TRBJ2-3; the D gene is possibly TRBD1 (5 bases). The CDR3 loop spans 14 amino acids. With 4 bases removed from V and 3 bases from J, the gap between germline ends came to 11 bases. CDR1 and CDR2 (germline): SNHLY, FYNNEI. The DNA for the CDR3 is TGTGCCAGCAGTGCCCGCAGGGCTACAGATACGCAGTATTTT. Translation: CASSARRATDTQYF.

In its sample, this clonotype was seen many times. The chain links TRBV5-4 to TRBJ2-7; the match to TRBD2 covers 11 bases. With V trimmed by 0 bases and J by 2 bases, 1 base remained unmatched. Per germline, CDR1 SGHNT and CDR2 YYREEE (reference sequence). The CDR3 spans 15 residues. The CDR3 DNA follows: TGTGCCAGCAGCTTGGTAGCGGGGGGGACCTACGAGCAGTACTTC. Translation gives CASSLVAGGTYEQYF.

The chain uses TRBV11-2 and TRBJ2-7; maybe TRBD1 (5 bases). CDR1 is SGHAT, CDR2 FQNNGV, per germline. The CDR3 runs to 16 residues. Between the trimmed V and J ends, which lost 0 bases and 2 bases, there was a span of 14 bases. DNA for the CDR3: TGTGCCAGCAGCTTAGACCCCCTTCAGGGCACCTACGAGCAGTACTTC. Translated: CASSLDPLQGTYEQYF.

By sample share, this clonotype is medium-sized (0.01 to 0.1%). J is TRBJ2-7 and V is TRBV5-1; D assignment may be TRBD1 or TRBD2 (5 bases each). The CDR3 has 13 amino acids. In germline, CDR1 is SGHRS, CDR2 YFSETQ. V was cut by 3 bases and J by 2 bases, with 9 bases left in between. CDR3 sequence (DNA): TGCGCCAGCAGCTGGGACGGGCCCTACGAGCAGTACTTC. This gives the protein CASSWDGPYEQYF.

This clonotype was observed a few times. J is TRBJ2-7 and V is TRBV7-9, with 8 nucleotides matching TRBD1. Germline V gives CDR1 SEHNR, CDR2 FQNEAQ (reference sequence). This CDR3 has 15 amino acids. With V trimmed by 2 bases and J by 3 bases, 6 bases remained unmatched. CDR3 region: CASSLPGQEYYEQYF. The CDR3 bases are TGTGCCAGCAGCTTACCGGGACAGGAATACTACGAGCAGTACTTC.

This clonotype was picked up many times. This chain joins TRBV11-2 and TRBJ2-1; 7 positions agree with TRBD2. Germline assignment: CDR1 SGHAT and CDR2 FQNNGV. The V and J ends lost 2 bases and 6 bases, in that order; junction bases with no gene match: 13. The length of the CDR3 is 17 residues. CDR3 sequence: CASSLWYLWVAGNEQFF. CDR3 DNA sequence: TGTGCCAGCAGCTTATGGTATTTGTGGGTAGCGGGCAATGAGCAGTTCTTC.

This clonotype was counted at least ten times. CDR3 loop: CASSLDRRTEAFF. The DNA for the CDR3 is TGTGCCAGCAGCTTGGACAGGAGAACTGAAGCTTTCTTT. The J gene is TRBJ1-1, the V gene TRBV7-9; TRBD1 matches 7 bases. V shed 3 bases and J 5 bases; nucleotides not matched to a gene: 3. This CDR3 contains 13 residues. The germline V gene encodes CDR1 SEHNR and CDR2 FQNEAQ (reference sequence). Full variable domain (missing parts from reference TRBV7-9 and TRBJ1-1): DTGVSQNPRHKITKRGQNVTFRCDPISEHNRLYWYRQTLGQGPEFLTYFQNEAQLEKSRLLSDRFSAERPKGSFSTLEIQRTEQGDSAMYLCASSLDRRTEAFFGQGTRLTVV.

This clonotype was observed at least ten times. V usage is TRBV4-3 and J usage is TRBJ1-1; unclear D gene. CDR1 and CDR2 (germline): LGHNA, YSLEER. Between the trimmed V and J ends, which lost 0 bases and 3 bases, there was a span of 11 bases. This CDR3 comprises 15 residues. The CDR3 bases are TGCGCCAGCAGCCAAGATAGGACCCAGTACACTGAAGCTTTCTTT. It encodes CASSQDRTQYTEAFF.

This clonotype was observed many times. This chain uses TRBV15 with TRBJ2-3; 10 bases line up with TRBD2. V lost 0 bases and J lost 4; bases outside the gene matches: 4. The germline V gene encodes CDR1 LNHNV and CDR2 YYDKDF (reference sequence). This CDR3 spans 16 amino acids. As DNA, the CDR3 is TGTGCCACCAGCAGAGAGAAGCGGGGGGGCCCAGATACGCAGTATTTT. It is translated as CATSREKRGGPDTQYF.

The table lists this clonotype with many counts. J is TRBJ1-6 and V is TRBV6-6; maybe TRBD1 (5 bases). The germline V gene encodes CDR1 MNHNY and CDR2 SVGAGI (reference sequence). The ends were cut back, 11 bases at V and 5 bases at J, with 13 bases in the middle. The length of the CDR3 is 13 residues. The CDR3 reads CAGSRVDNSPLHF. The CDR3 DNA reads TGTGCCGGATCCAGGGTAGATAATTCACCCCTCCACTTT.

At least ten counts were recorded for this clonotype. The CDR3 nucleotides read TGTGCCACCAGCAGAGTGAATCAAGAGACCCAGTACTTC. This translates into CATSRVNQETQYF. The chain couples TRBV15 to TRBJ2-5; D unclear. The CDR3 has 13 residues. V was shortened by 1 base and J by 2 bases, with 5 bases between the two germline ends. CDR1 is LNHNV, CDR2 YYDKDF, per germline (reference sequence).

This clonotype was counted many times. This chain connects TRBV5-1 to TRBJ1-6, with 8 bases lining up with TRBD1. After removal of 0 bases from V and 7 bases from J, the junction contained 6 bases not matched to a gene. The CDR3 covers 16 residues. Germline CDR1 and CDR2: SGHRS and YFSETQ. CDR3 amino acids: CASSLVPTGANSPLHF. The CDR3 DNA follows: TGCGCCAGCAGCTTGGTTCCGACAGGGGCGAATTCACCCCTCCACTTT.

The table lists this clonotype with a few counts. This chain connects TRBV18 to TRBJ2-7; the match to TRBD2 covers 7 bases. This CDR3 contains 16 residues. Germline CDR1 and CDR2: KGHSH and LQKENI. The trim removed 1 base at V and 0 bases at J, leaving 6 bases unmatched. CDR3 region: CASSPRSGGGSYEQYF. In DNA, the CDR3 is TGTGCCAGCTCACCACGTAGTGGCGGGGGCTCCTACGAGCAGTACTTC.

This clonotype was found a few times. The chain employs TRBV2 and TRBJ1-3; D remains unclear. Per the germline V gene, CDR1 is SNHLY and CDR2 is FYNNEI. This CDR3 region has 14 residues. Trimming took 8 bases from V and 0 from J, leaving 11 bases between them. The CDR3 bases are TGTGCCAGCTTGACGGCCTTCTCTGGAAACACCATATATTTT. This gives the protein CASLTAFSGNTIYF. Variable domain in full (rest from reference TRBV2 and TRBJ1-3): EPEVTQTPSHQVTQMGQEVILRCVPISNHLYFYWYRQILGQKVEFLVSFYNNEISEKSEIFDDQFSVERPDGSNFTLKIRSTKLEDSAMYFCASLTAFSGNTIYFGEGSWLTVV.

The V call is TRBV23-1, the J call TRBJ1-6, with TRBD1 as a possible D gene (5 bases). TRBV23-1 belongs to the ORF category, with a function that is uncertain. The CDR3 runs 15 residues. V was cut by 2 bases and J by 7 bases, with 12 bases left in between. The CDR3 reads CASSQGAKGNSPLHF. The CDR3 nucleotides read TGCGCCAGCAGTCAAGGGGCAAAGGGAAATTCACCCCTCCACTTT.

This clonotype appeared many times. V and J are TRBV12-3 or TRBV12-4 and TRBJ2-5; D might be TRBD2 (6 bases). CDR3 size: 15 residues. The V end was cut by 4 bases, the J end by 1 base, with 13 bases between. The CDR3 region is CASSSSGVSQETQYF. CDR3 DNA: TGTGCCAGCAGTTCGTCGGGGGTGTCCCAAGAGACCCAGTACTTC.

This clonotype was counted ten times or more. The chain joins TRBV4-2 to TRBJ2-6; D unresolved. V was pared by 3 bases and J by 5 bases, with 14 bases between. CDR3 length: 16 amino acids. Per the germline V gene, CDR1 is LGHNA and CDR2 is YNFKEQ. Here the CDR3 reads CASSQRIAGWANVLTF. CDR3 bases: TGTGCCAGCAGCCAGCGGATCGCTGGGTGGGCCAACGTCCTGACTTTC.

Details on this clonotype: A much larger clone differs from this one at a single base, so this may be a read error. This likely comes from a read error, as the CDR3 has no conserved phenylalanine or tryptophan at its end. This chain connects TRBV27 to TRBJ2-2, with D uncertain. CDR3 size: 15 residues. CDR1 and CDR2 (germline): MNHEY, SMNVEV (reference sequence). Trimming left V 5 bases short and J 1 base short, with 11 bases between. The CDR3: CASSPRRMNTGELFV. CDR3 coding DNA: TGTGCCAGCAGTCCCCGAAGGATGAACACCGGGGAGCTGTTTGTT.

As for this clonotype: The junction departs from germline at one end; a sequencing error may be responsible. This chain joins TRBV7-8 and TRBJ2-7; TRBD2 aligns across 10 bases. CDR1 and CDR2 (germline): SGHVS, FQNEAQ. The CDR3 runs 18 residues. CDR3 sequence: CASSLKRGLASGWYDQYF. Written as DNA, the CDR3 is TGTGCCAGCAGCTTAAAACGGGGACTAGCGTCGGGTTGGTACGACCAGTACTTC.

This clonotype has a handful of counts. The gene calls are TRBV7-2 and TRBJ1-1; 9 bases agree with TRBD1. The CDR3 loop spans 17 amino acids. Germline V lookup: CDR1 SGHTA, CDR2 FQGNSA. J gave up 0 bases and V 4 bases, and 9 bases lay outside the gene matches. The CDR3 DNA reads TGTGCCAGCAGCTCGAGTCCCGGGACAGGGATGAACACTGAAGCTTTCTTT. As protein: CASSSSPGTGMNTEAFF.